This entry lists 15 T cell receptor beta chains sequenced from one sample in a study of a mutant IDH1 vaccine in newly diagnosed glioma. Clones were sequenced by immunoSEQ multiplex PCR, and TCRdb holds only the in-frame ones, with some missing. The profile shows tens of thousands of clones, 75% to 85% of them singletons. Their target antigens are unknown. Time point of the sample: week 47, end of study. The vaccine gave 300 ug of a 20-mer mutant IDH1 peptide subcutaneously per dose. This sample comprised PBMCs, obtained from a glioma patient whose treatment included an IDH1 peptide vaccine. The source is a man between 35 and 55 years old with glioma.

This clone occurred once. This chain uses TRBV15 with TRBJ1-4, with D unresolved. The CDR3 sequence is 15 residues long. Germline V lookup: CDR1 LNHNV, CDR2 YYDKDF (reference sequence). Trimming removed 1 base at V and 3 bases at J, with 9 bases between. The CDR3 DNA follows: TGTGCCACCAGCAGAGTAGCGACGGCTAATGAAAAACTGTTTTTT. It encodes CATSRVATANEKLFF.

CDR3 loop: CASSLAPLSYGYTF. In DNA form, the CDR3 reads TGTGCCAGCAGCTTAGCGCCTCTCTCCTATGGCTACACCTTC. J is TRBJ1-2 and V is TRBV7-6, with D hard to call. CDR3 length: 14 residues. Germline assignment: CDR1 SGHVS and CDR2 FNYEAQ. Trimming removed 0 bases at V and 4 bases at J, with 9 bases between.

The chain carries TRBV11-1 and TRBJ2-1, with 8 bases aligning to TRBD2. The germline CDR1 and CDR2 sequences are SGHAT and FQDESV (reference sequence). V was pared by 5 bases and J by 8 bases, with 11 bases of the junction left unmatched. The CDR3 spans 15 residues. This CDR3 is CASSPASGRLDEQFF. CDR3 sequence (DNA): TGTGCCAGCAGCCCCGCCAGCGGGAGATTGGATGAGCAGTTCTTC.

The rearrangement links TRBV7-8 to TRBJ2-7; D possibly uses TRBD1 or TRBD2 (5 bases each). The V and J ends lost 3 bases and 3 bases respectively, with 12 bases between them. The CDR3 runs 14 residues. CDR1 is SGHVS and CDR2 is FQNEAQ in the germline V gene. CDR3 sequence (DNA): TGTGCCAGCAGCTTCCGGGACGACCTCTACGAGCAGTACTTC. Its translation: CASSFRDDLYEQYF.

The chain couples TRBV5-6 to TRBJ2-1; D may be TRBD2 (5 bases). There are 13 residues in the CDR3. The V and J ends lost 6 bases and 7 bases respectively, with 14 bases between them. Germline CDR1 and CDR2: SGHDT and YYEEEE. The CDR3 spells CASTGWERNEQFF. CDR3 nucleotides: TGTGCCAGCACCGGTTGGGAGAGGAATGAGCAGTTCTTC.

The V gene is TRBV7-9, the J gene TRBJ2-1; 11 nucleotides align to TRBD2. The V and J ends lost 5 bases and 8 bases, in that order; junction bases with no gene match: 11. This CDR3 has 16 amino acids. Looked up from germline, CDR1 is SEHNR and CDR2 is FQNEAQ (reference sequence). The CDR3 coding sequence is TGTGCCAGCAGCCCCGCACGACTAGCGGGACGCTATGAGCAGTTCTTC. Protein product: CASSPARLAGRYEQFF.

The chain carries TRBV12-5 and TRBJ1-5; 7 nucleotides agree with TRBD1. Germline lookup yields CDR1 LGHNT and CDR2 FRNRAP. With 6 bases clipped from V and 0 bases from J, the junction kept 14 bases outside the gene matches. This CDR3 has 18 residues. DNA of the CDR3: TGTGCTAGTGGCCTGTCAGGGGGGGGGACCTTTAGCAATCAGCCCCAGCATTTT. Its protein product is CASGLSGGGTFSNQPQHF.

This rearrangement joins TRBV21-1 to TRBJ1-1; the table's D call, TRBD1, was not checked against the DNA. TRBV21-1 represents a pseudogene. The CDR3 loop spans 14 amino acids. The CDR3 here is CASSIEGGNTEAFF. The CDR3 nucleotides are TGTGCCAGCAGCATCGAAGGGGGGAACACTGAAGCTTTCTTT.

The rearrangement joins TRBV5-4 to TRBJ2-1; D is unclear. The V gene's germline CDR1 is SGHNT and CDR2 YYREEE (reference sequence). The CDR3 consists of 13 residues. V gave up 4 bases and J gave up 6 bases, with 11 bases separating them. The CDR3 is CASSRWVGNEQFF. CDR3 nucleotide sequence: TGTGCCAGCAGCCGGTGGGTGGGCAATGAGCAGTTCTTC. Full variable domain (rest looked up from reference TRBV5-4 and TRBJ2-1): ETGVTQSPTHLIKTRGQQVTLRCSSQSGHNTVSWYQQALGQGPQFIFQYYREEENGRGNFPPRFSGLQFPNYSSELNVNALELDDSALYLCASSRWVGNEQFFGPGTRLTVL.

The rearrangement joins TRBV12-5 to TRBJ2-1; D may be TRBD2 (6 bases). V was clipped by 4 bases and J by 1 base, with 8 bases between them. The CDR3 runs 14 residues. The V gene's germline CDR1 is LGHNT and CDR2 FRNRAP. The CDR3 region is CASGSGTSYNEQFF. The CDR3 DNA follows: TGTGCTAGTGGTTCCGGGACTTCCTACAATGAGCAGTTCTTC.

The chain joins TRBV15 to TRBJ2-3; D is perhaps TRBD1 or TRBD2 (5 bases each). The CDR3 spans 15 residues. Trimming pared 3 bases from V and 2 bases from J, leaving 12 bases between. In germline, CDR1 is LNHNV, CDR2 YYDKDF (reference sequence). The CDR3, as DNA: TGTGCCACCAGCAGCTTCCGGGGCCCCACAGATACGCAGTATTTT. Translation: CATSSFRGPTDTQYF.

The chain joins TRBV28 to TRBJ1-2; the D is unclear. This CDR3 is 12 amino acids long. The germline V gene has CDR1 MDHEN and CDR2 SYDVKM. V lost 5 bases and J 0 bases, leaving 4 bases between the germline ends. The CDR3 DNA follows: TGTGCCAGCAGTAGGACTAACTATGGCTACACCTTC. Its translation is CASSRTNYGYTF.

This chain joins TRBV30 and TRBJ1-1; D is uncertain. Germline loops: CDR1 GTSNPN, CDR2 SVGIG (reference sequence). Trimming pared 4 bases from V and 0 bases from J, leaving 3 bases between. The CDR3 runs to 11 residues. CDR3 protein: CAWIVNTEAFF. The CDR3 DNA reads TGTGCCTGGATCGTGAACACTGAAGCTTTCTTT. The variable domain in full, with the rest retrieved from reference TRBV30 and TRBJ1-1, is SQTIHQWPATLVQPVGSPLSLECTVEGTSNPNLYWYRQAAGRGLQLLFYSVGIGQISSEVPQNLSASRPQDRQFILSSKKLLLSDSGFYLCAWIVNTEAFFGQGTRLTVV.

The J gene is TRBJ2-7, the V gene TRBV5-8, with D maybe TRBD2 (5 bases). There are 14 residues in the CDR3. With 2 bases removed from V and 1 base from J, the gap between germline ends came to 10 bases. From germline, CDR1 is SGHTS and CDR2 YDEGEE. CDR3 in DNA: TGTGCCAGCAGCTTCCGTTGGACTTCCTACGAGCAGTACTTC. Protein product: CASSFRWTSYEQYF.

V and J are TRBV19 and TRBJ2-7; D uncertain. The germline V and J ends were trimmed by 3 bases and 1 base, with 7 bases remaining between them. The length of the CDR3 is 13 residues. Germline V CDR1 and CDR2: LNHDA, SQIVND (reference sequence). Here the CDR3 reads CASSIGWSYEQYF. The CDR3, as DNA: TGTGCCAGTAGTATTGGTTGGTCCTACGAGCAGTACTTC.